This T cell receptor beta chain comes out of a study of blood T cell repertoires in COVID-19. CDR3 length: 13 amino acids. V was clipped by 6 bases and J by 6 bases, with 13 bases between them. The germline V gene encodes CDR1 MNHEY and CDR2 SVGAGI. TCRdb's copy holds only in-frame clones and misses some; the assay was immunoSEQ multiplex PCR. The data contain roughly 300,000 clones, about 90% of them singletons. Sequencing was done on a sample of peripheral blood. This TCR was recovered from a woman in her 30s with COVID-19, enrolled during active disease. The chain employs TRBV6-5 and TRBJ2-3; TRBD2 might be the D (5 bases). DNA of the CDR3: TGTGCCAGCAGGCACCTGGAGGCTGATACGCAGTATTTT. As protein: CASRHLEADTQYF.